The clone carrying this TCR beta chain was detected only once. Participants were aged 18 to 89 years from around 25 US areas. Cohort allocation depended upon clinical history that participants reported. Recovered Cohort 3 donors showed two negative PCRs, clearance, or symptom resolution. The germline gives CDR1 LGHDT, CDR2 YNNKEL (reference sequence). The CDR3 consists of 15 residues. V lost 3 bases and J lost 4, with 13 bases in between. Some clones are missing from TCRdb's copy, which holds only in-frame ones; the method was immunoSEQ multiplex PCR. The table includes about 180,000 clones, approximately 85% detected once. These data originate in a study of blood T cell repertoires in COVID-19. On the study more broadly: Acute and convalescent COVID-19 samples came from the United States, Italy and Spain.

The source is a man aged 35 to 55 who had recovered from COVID-19. Sequences were obtained from PBMCs or T cells enriched from blood (not recorded which). The chain recombines TRBV3-1 (or the pseudogene TRBV3-2) with TRBJ1-3; maybe TRBD1 (6 bases). The chain's CDR3 is CASSHGVGTGNTIYF. The DNA of the CDR3 is TGTGCCAGCAGCCATGGGGTGGGGACAGGAAACACCATATATTTT.